The 29 T cell receptor beta chains reported below all come from one sample, sequenced in a study of cytomegalovirus exposure and HLA in healthy donors. Produced via immunoSEQ multiplex PCR; TCRdb's table is partial and in-frame only. The data show some 250,000 clones, with approximately 86% seen just once and 1% to 1.5% held by the top ten. Sequencing was performed on PBMCs. The receptors shown here come from a woman in her thirties in good health and CMV-seropositive.

This CDR3 reads CASSQGSSSYNEQFF. The DNA of the CDR3 is TGCGCCAGCAGCCAAGGTTCCAGCTCCTACAATGAGCAGTTCTTC. This chain uses TRBV4-1 with TRBJ2-1; D remains ambiguous. The CDR3 contains 15 residues. V was clipped by 1 base and J by 0 bases, with 7 bases between them. Germline values: CDR1 MGHRA, CDR2 YSYEKL.

This chain joins TRBV7-9 and TRBJ2-7, with a weak D call TRBD1 (6 bases). The CDR3 is 16 amino acids. V lost 5 bases and J lost 0, with 17 bases in between. The germline CDR1 and CDR2 sequences are SEHNR and FQNEAQ (reference sequence). CDR3 sequence reads: CASSNTTGPHSYEQYF. CDR3 nucleotides: TGTGCCAGCAGCAACACTACAGGGCCCCACTCCTACGAGCAGTACTTC.

This chain links TRBV7-8 with TRBJ1-5; the match to TRBD1 covers 8 bases. Germline V gene lookup returns CDR1 SGHVS and CDR2 FQNEAQ. Losses at the gene ends were 0 bases for V and 2 bases for J; bases not matched to a gene: 3. The CDR3 totals 16 residues. The CDR3 DNA reads as TGTGCCAGCAGCTTAGCCTTGGGACAGGGCAATCAGCCCCAGCATTTT. Its translation: CASSLALGQGNQPQHF. The full variable domain, with the rest looked up from reference TRBV7-8 and TRBJ1-5, is GAGVSQSPRYKVAKRGQDVALRCDPISGHVSLFWYQQALGQGPEFLTYFQNEAQLDKSGLPSDRFFAERPEGSVSTLKIQRTQQEDSAVYLCASSLALGQGNQPQHFGDGTRLSIL.

This sequence joins TRBV28 and TRBJ2-7, with 7 bases lining up with TRBD1. J gave up 1 base and V 10 bases, and 13 bases lay outside the gene matches. The CDR3 consists of 15 residues. Germline-derived CDR1 and CDR2 are MDHEN and SYDVKM. CDR3 bases: TGTGCCACATGGCCCGGACAGGATATTTCCTACGAGCAGTACTTC. Translated: CATWPGQDISYEQYF.

This chain connects TRBV7-9 to TRBJ2-7; 10 nucleotides match TRBD2. Germline CDR1 reads SEHNR; CDR2 reads FQNEAQ (reference sequence). V dropped 5 bases and J dropped 4; count of bases not matched to a gene: 5. This CDR3 is built from 14 residues. Written as DNA, the CDR3 is TGTGCCAGCAGCCGAGCGGGAGGGTCTTACGAGCAGTACTTC. It is translated as CASSRAGGSYEQYF.

The J gene is TRBJ2-1, the V gene TRBV5-1; D gene ambiguous. The CDR3 totals 14 residues. Between the trimmed V and J ends, which lost 0 bases and 6 bases, there was a span of 10 bases. CDR1 is SGHRS and CDR2 is YFSETQ in the germline V gene. The CDR3 sequence is CASSLGSRTNEQFF. Written as DNA, the CDR3 is TGCGCCAGCAGCTTGGGTTCTAGAACCAATGAGCAGTTCTTC.

This CDR3 is CASSLLGSFGETQYF. The DNA for the CDR3 is TGCGCCAGCAGCTTGCTCGGGAGTTTTGGGGAGACCCAGTACTTC. This chain connects TRBV5-1 to TRBJ2-5, with a weak D call TRBD2 (6 bases). The CDR3 sequence is 15 residues long. The V end was cut by 1 base, the J end by 5 bases, with 15 bases between. Germline V lookup: CDR1 SGHRS, CDR2 YFSETQ.

V and J are TRBV5-1 and TRBJ1-2, with 9 bases fitting TRBD1. The trim removed 2 bases at V and 6 bases at J, leaving 5 bases unmatched. The CDR3 is 14 residues long. Looked up from germline, CDR1 is SGHRS and CDR2 is YFSETQ. The CDR3 region is CASSLQGAMDGYTF. The CDR3 nucleotides read TGCGCCAGCAGCTTACAGGGGGCTATGGATGGCTACACCTTC.

V is TRBV18 and J is TRBJ2-5, with D perhaps TRBD1 (6 bases). From germline, CDR1 is KGHSH and CDR2 LQKENI. The CDR3 spans 15 residues. V was trimmed by 0 bases and J by 5 bases, leaving 13 bases between them. CDR3 DNA sequence: TGTGCCAGCTCACCACCCGGCAGGGGAGCGGAGACCCAGTACTTC. This translates into CASSPPGRGAETQYF.

CDR3 bases: TGTGCCAGCAGCCAACAGGGTTGGGGCTACGAGCAGTACTTC. Protein product: CASSQQGWGYEQYF. The chain joins TRBV9 to TRBJ2-7, with a possible D match to TRBD1 (6 bases). CDR3 size: 14 residues. CDR1 SGDLS and CDR2 YYNGEE come from the germline V gene. The V and J ends lost 4 bases and 3 bases respectively, with 14 bases between them.

The rearrangement joins TRBV28 to TRBJ1-1, with 7 bases lining up with TRBD1. The V and J ends lost 5 bases and 5 bases, in that order; junction bases with no gene match: 20. The germline V gene encodes CDR1 MDHEN and CDR2 SYDVKM. This CDR3 has 18 amino acids. CDR3 bases: TGTGCCAGCAGTCCCCAAGGGGCACAGGGGATTTTAAGGACTGAAGCTTTCTTT. Translated, it gives CASSPQGAQGILRTEAFF. The full variable domain, completed using reference TRBV28 and TRBJ1-1, is DVKVTQSSRYLVKRTGEKVFLECVQDMDHENMFWYRQDPGLGLRLIYFSYDVKMKEKGDIPEGYSVSREKKERFSLILESASTNQTSMYLCASSPQGAQGILRTEAFFGQGTRLTVV.

This chain joins TRBV15 and TRBJ1-5; 7 nucleotides align to TRBD1. CDR3 length equals 15 residues. Germline V CDR1 and CDR2: LNHNV, YYDKDF (reference sequence). V trimming: 5 bases; J trimming: 0 bases; junction bases outside the gene matches: 4. For the CDR3, the DNA is TGTGCCACCAGCCGGACAGGACATAGCAATCAGCCCCAGCATTTT. Translated: CATSRTGHSNQPQHF.

The V and J genes are TRBV5-1 and TRBJ2-1; a possible D gene is TRBD2 (5 bases). Looked up from germline, CDR1 is SGHRS and CDR2 is YFSETQ. V was clipped by 0 bases and J by 0 bases, with 10 bases between them. The CDR3 is made up of 16 amino acids. The CDR3 loop reads CASSLAPGSSYNEQFF. DNA of the CDR3: TGCGCCAGCAGCTTGGCACCGGGGTCCTCCTACAATGAGCAGTTCTTC.

The J gene is TRBJ2-7, the V gene TRBV28; 8 bases agree with TRBD1. V lost 2 bases and J lost 6; bases outside the gene matches: 12. The CDR3 spans 16 residues. Germline loops: CDR1 MDHEN, CDR2 SYDVKM. The CDR3: CASSLRTGIDGREQYF. CDR3 nucleotides: TGTGCCAGCAGTTTAAGGACAGGGATTGATGGCCGCGAGCAGTACTTC.

This clone was picked up one time. This chain links TRBV5-1 with TRBJ1-2; 7 positions agree with TRBD1. After removal of 2 bases from V and 0 bases from J, the junction contained 10 bases not matched to a gene. The CDR3 has 17 amino acids. The V gene's germline CDR1 is SGHRS and CDR2 YFSETQ. The CDR3 loop is CASSLYFTGAANYGYTF. The CDR3 DNA follows: TGCGCCAGCAGCTTATACTTCACAGGGGCCGCTAACTATGGCTACACCTTC. Full variable domain (missing parts from reference TRBV5-1 and TRBJ1-2): KAGVTQTPRYLIKTRGQQVTLSCSPISGHRSVSWYQQTPGQGLQFLFEYFSETQRNKGNFPGRFSGRQFSNSRSEMNVSTLELGDSALYLCASSLYFTGAANYGYTFGSGTRLTVV.

The chain links TRBV4-1 to TRBJ1-1, with TRBD1 matching 12 bases. The V gene's germline CDR1 is MGHRA and CDR2 YSYEKL. The CDR3 spans 17 residues. J was trimmed by 7 bases and V by 4 bases; bases with no gene match: 13. CDR3 nucleotide sequence: TGCGCCAGCAGCCTATTTTCCGGGACAGGGGGCCTAGGTGAAGCTTTCTTT. Protein sequence: CASSLFSGTGGLGEAFF.

The rearrangement joins TRBV7-2 to TRBJ2-3, with D uncertain. CDR1 and CDR2 from the germline V gene are SGHTA and FQGNSA. This CDR3 is built from 14 residues. V lost 5 bases and J lost 0, with 9 bases in between. The CDR3 sequence: CASSKWASTDTQYF. Here the CDR3 DNA reads TGTGCCAGCAGCAAGTGGGCTAGCACAGATACGCAGTATTTT.

A single count supports this clone. V and J are TRBV7-3 and TRBJ2-3; D not resolved. Trimming took 4 bases from V and 2 from J, leaving 4 bases between them. Germline CDR1 reads SGHTA; CDR2 reads FQGTGA. The CDR3 consists of 12 residues. The CDR3: CASSSYTDTQYF. In nucleotides, the CDR3 is TGTGCCAGCAGCTCGTACACAGATACGCAGTATTTT.

V and J are TRBV4-2 and TRBJ2-2; the D is unclear. V lost 4 bases and J lost 3, with 9 bases in between. Germline CDR1 is LGHNA and CDR2 is YNFKEQ. The CDR3 loop spans 14 amino acids. CDR3 DNA sequence: TGTGCCAGCAGCCCCGGCCAGGACACCGGGGAGCTGTTTTTT. The encoded protein is CASSPGQDTGELFF.

The CDR3 sequence is CASSVGFLSGRTTDTQYF. The DNA for the CDR3 is TGTGCCAGCAGCGTAGGTTTTCTTAGCGGGAGGACCACAGATACGCAGTATTTT. The J gene is TRBJ2-3, the V gene TRBV9; TRBD2 matches 10 bases. This CDR3 region has 18 residues. Trimming at V came to 0 bases and at J to 2 bases, leaving 9 bases not matched to a gene. CDR1 is SGDLS and CDR2 is YYNGEE in the germline V gene.

J is TRBJ1-2 and V is TRBV23-1; TRBD1 might be the D (5 bases). TRBV23-1 is placed among ORFs of uncertain function. The CDR3 runs to 14 residues. V was trimmed by 1 base and J by 6 bases, leaving 12 bases between them. CDR3 loop: CASSQLAAGDGYTF. CDR3 nucleotides: TGCGCCAGCAGTCAATTAGCAGCGGGGGATGGCTACACCTTC.

The chain has TRBV6-5 and TRBJ2-2; 10 bases match TRBD2. Per germline, CDR1 MNHEY and CDR2 SVGAGI. V shed 8 bases, J shed 1 base, and the junction held 4 bases outside the gene matches. The CDR3 covers 15 residues. CDR3 nucleotides: TGTGCCAGCCGACGGACTAGCGGGAACACCGGGGAGCTGTTTTTT. This sequence encodes CASRRTSGNTGELFF.

The rearrangement joins TRBV4-2 to TRBJ2-6; 9 bases align to TRBD1. With 4 bases clipped from V and 1 base from J, the junction kept 11 bases outside the gene matches. The length of the CDR3 is 19 residues. CDR1 is LGHNA and CDR2 is YNFKEQ in the germline V gene. This CDR3 reads CASSRHLTGGGSGANVLTF. Here the CDR3 DNA reads TGTGCCAGCAGCCGACATCTGACAGGGGGTGGTTCTGGGGCCAACGTCCTGACTTTC.

This sequence joins TRBV7-6 and TRBJ2-7, with no clear D. Germline V gene data show CDR1 as SGHVS and CDR2 as FNYEAQ. V lost 4 bases to trimming and J lost 2 bases, with 3 bases between them. The CDR3 has 11 amino acids. The CDR3, as DNA: TGTGCCAGCAGCTCAACCTACGAGCAGTACTTC. This encodes CASSSTYEQYF.

The CDR3 sequence: CASSISGTGTTEAFF. The CDR3, as DNA: TGTGCCAGTAGTATATCCGGGACAGGGACGACTGAAGCTTTCTTT. The chain recombines TRBV19 with TRBJ1-1; 9 bases are shared with TRBD1. Germline CDR1 and CDR2: LNHDA and SQIVND (reference sequence). The V and J ends lost 2 bases and 5 bases, in that order; junction bases with no gene match: 6. CDR3 length: 15 amino acids.

V gene TRBV6-6 combines with J gene TRBJ2-1; D might be TRBD2 (6 bases). Between the trimmed V and J ends, which lost 8 bases and 2 bases, there was a span of 16 bases. The CDR3 runs 15 residues. Germline CDR1 and CDR2: MNHNY and SVGAGI (reference sequence). The CDR3 bases are TGTGCCAGCGGTAAACTAGCTGCCACCTACAATGAGCAGTTCTTC. This codes for CASGKLAATYNEQFF.

The CDR3 loop is CASGGRANFYNEQFF. The CDR3 region has the DNA TGTGCCAGCGGCGGGAGGGCTAACTTTTACAATGAGCAGTTCTTC. This chain connects TRBV6-6 to TRBJ2-1; 9 nucleotides align to TRBD2. Germline V gene lookup returns CDR1 MNHNY and CDR2 SVGAGI (reference sequence). V shed 8 bases and J 4 bases; nucleotides not matched to a gene: 9. There are 15 residues in the CDR3.

V and J are TRBV5-1 and TRBJ2-1, with 12 positions matching TRBD2. CDR3 length: 15 amino acids. J was trimmed by 8 bases and V by 3 bases; bases with no gene match: 6. CDR1 SGHRS and CDR2 YFSETQ come from the germline V gene. The CDR3 spells CASSSGGLAGHEQFF. The DNA for the CDR3 is TGCGCCAGCAGCTCCGGGGGACTAGCGGGCCATGAGCAGTTCTTC.

The chain couples TRBV18 to TRBJ2-7; 8 bases align to TRBD1. Germline V gene data show CDR1 as KGHSH and CDR2 as LQKENI. The CDR3 loop spans 14 amino acids. Losses at the gene ends were 4 bases for V and 6 bases for J; bases not matched to a gene: 8. CDR3 protein: CASSLLKTGGEQYF. Written as DNA, the CDR3 is TGTGCCAGCTCACTACTTAAAACAGGGGGCGAGCAGTACTTC.